The clone carrying this T cell receptor beta chain was detected many times. Antigen specificity is unknown. This specimen comes from a study of T cell repertoires in cytomegalovirus infection. Looking at the study overall: It was the public TCR beta signatures that indicated both CMV infection and matching HLA type. Study-wide findings and caveats: HLA-C-restricted CMV-specific TCR beta clonotypes were dominant in the ex vivo response.

The CDR3 totals 17 residues. The V gene end was trimmed by 1 base and the J gene end by 7 bases; junction bases not matched to a gene: 12. CDR1 and CDR2 (germline): LGHDT, YNNKEL (reference sequence). TCRdb analysed the reads with MiXCR anew, one entry per CDR3 protein. This sample has almost 500,000 distinct CDR3 sequences, with around 11% found just once. The J gene is TRBJ1-4, the V gene TRBV3-1, with 7 bases matching TRBD1. The sequence was obtained from a human donor in good health (CMV status not recorded). Some clones in this sample may be carry-over from other donors' samples. The sequencing sample was made of PBMCs. In DNA, the CDR3 is TGTGCCAGCAGCCAAGGCCCGACAGGGTGGAACCTTGAAAAACTGTTTTTT. It yields the protein CASSQGPTGWNLEKLFF.